The rows below give T cell receptor beta chains drawn from one sample of a study of human T cells and chemical hapten exposure. MiXCR was run by TCRdb on the RACE reads, yielding one entry per CDR3 protein. The sample lists fewer than 95,000 distinct CDR3 sequences; more than 9.5% were seen once. Sample: whole blood, taken in connection with sensitization to the hapten diphenylcyclopropenone (DPC). These receptors were collected from a middle-aged man with alopecia areata. Some clones in this sample may be carry-over from other donors' samples. Both conserved end residues are part of each CDR3. D genes are given only for firm matches. Not all rows give a size; the values are once, few, many and, for expanded clones, a class.

TRBJ1-4 | TRBV4-3 | few | - | CASSQDYPATNEKLFF | TGCGCCAGCAGCCAAGATTACCCAGCAACTAATGAAAAACTGTTTTTT
TRBJ2-1 | TRBV4-1 | - | TRBD2 | CASSQDPASGRGVEQFF | TGCGCCAGCAGCCAAGATCCGGCTAGCGGGAGGGGGGTTGAGCAGTTCTTC
TRBJ1-2 | TRBV4-1 | few | TRBD1 | CASSQEGPGGLLKYGYTF | TGCGCCAGCAGCCAAGAAGGCCCAGGGGGCTTACTTAAGTATGGCTACACCTTC
TRBJ1-2 | TRBV29-1 | - | TRBD1 | CSVEGPGQGYRIYGYTF | TGCAGCGTTGAAGGACCAGGACAGGGGTACCGGATTTATGGCTACACCTTC
TRBJ1-5 | TRBV12-3/TRBV12-4 | - | - | CASSRQVSNQPQHF | TGTGCCAGCAGCAGACAGGTTAGCAATCAGCCCCAGCATTTT
TRBJ1-1 | TRBV14 | many | - | CASGSLGGTEAFF | TGTGCCAGCGGGTCCTTGGGCGGGACTGAAGCTTTCTTT
TRBJ2-7 | TRBV6-5 | few | - | CASSYSRGYEQYF | TGTGCCAGCAGTTACTCAAGGGGCTACGAGCAGTACTTC
TRBJ2-2 | TRBV5-6 | few | TRBD2 | CASSLEVRGRAYTGELFF | TGTGCCAGCAGCTTGGAAGTACGCGGGAGGGCCTACACCGGGGAGCTGTTTTTT
TRBJ2-2 | TRBV10-3 | few | - | CAISELADGNTGELFF | TGTGCCATCAGTGAGCTGGCGGACGGGAACACCGGGGAGCTGTTTTTT
TRBJ2-3 | TRBV6-5 | few | TRBD2 | CASSYSSTSHSTDTQYF | TGTGCCAGCAGTTACTCCTCGACTAGCCACAGCACAGATACGCAGTATTTT
TRBJ1-1 | TRBV10-3 | - | - | CAIDGGVGTEAFF | TGTGCCATCGATGGCGGGGTAGGAACTGAAGCTTTCTTT
TRBJ1-3 | TRBV12-3/TRBV12-4 | - | - | CASRWTLPGTTIYF | TGTGCCAGCAGGTGGACGCTACCTGGAACCACCATATATTTT
TRBJ1-5 | TRBV3-1 | many | - | CASSQDYSLGQPQHF | TGTGCCAGCAGCCAAGATTACTCGCTCGGTCAGCCCCAGCATTTT
TRBJ2-5 | TRBV6-6 | - | TRBD1 | CASRAGGETQYF | TGTGCCAGCAGAGCAGGGGGAGAGACCCAGTACTTC
TRBJ2-3 | TRBV10-3 | few | TRBD2 | CAIMRTSLFTDTQYF | TGTGCCATCATGCGGACTAGCCTCTTCACAGATACGCAGTATTTT
TRBJ2-3 | TRBV14 | few | - | CASSPGMEGFTDTQYF | TGTGCCAGCAGCCCCGGAATGGAGGGATTCACAGATACGCAGTATTTT
TRBJ2-3 | TRBV5-1 | - | TRBD2 | CASSGTSGLASTDTQYF | TGCGCCAGCAGCGGGACTAGCGGGCTTGCTAGCACAGATACGCAGTATTTT
TRBJ2-5 | TRBV29-1 | few | TRBD1 | CSVRTGETQYF | TGCAGCGTCCGGACAGGGGAGACCCAGTACTTC
TRBJ1-1 | TRBV24-1 | many | - | CATSDPRRSAEAFF | TGTGCCACCAGTGACCCCCGCCGGTCGGCTGAAGCTTTCTTT
TRBJ2-1 | TRBV19 | - | TRBD2 | CASSLPSSAGENEQFF | TGTGCCAGTAGCCTACCCTCTTCAGCGGGAGAGAATGAGCAGTTCTTC
TRBJ2-5 | TRBV9 | many | - | CASSVGGETQYF | TGTGCCAGCAGCGTAGGGGGGGAGACCCAGTACTTC
TRBJ1-1 | TRBV3-1 | many | - | CASVQRGNTEAFF | TGTGCCAGCGTACAGCGAGGTAACACTGAAGCTTTCTTT
TRBJ2-3 | TRBV7-9 | few | - | CASSLDRVSDTQYF | TGTGCCAGCAGCTTAGATAGGGTTTCTGATACGCAGTATTTT
TRBJ1-1 | TRBV6-6 | few | - | CASSRGVDTEAFF | TGTGCCAGCAGTCGGGGGGTGGACACTGAAGCTTTCTTT
TRBJ2-5 | TRBV11-1 | - | TRBD2 | CASSVGLDETQYF | TGTGCCAGCAGCGTAGGACTAGATGAGACCCAGTACTTC
TRBJ2-5 | TRBV29-1 | - | TRBD1 | CSVRTGGLETQYF | TGCAGCGTTAGAACAGGGGGCTTGGAGACCCAGTACTTC
TRBJ2-1 | TRBV7-9 | few | - | CASRLGGNRRDEQFF | TGTGCCAGCAGGTTAGGGGGGAACAGAAGAGATGAGCAGTTCTTC
TRBJ1-1 | TRBV6-6 | - | - | CASTLHKPMNTEAFF | TGTGCCAGCACCCTCCACAAACCTATGAACACTGAAGCTTTCTTT
TRBJ2-1 | TRBV4-3 | medium-sized | - | CASSQERVGEGDEQFF | TGCGCCAGCAGCCAAGAAAGGGTGGGGGAGGGGGATGAGCAGTTCTTC
TRBJ2-7 | TRBV24-1 | few | - | CATSDAGSDPYEQYF | TGTGCCACCAGTGACGCCGGTTCCGACCCCTACGAGCAGTACTTC
TRBJ2-3 | TRBV5-1 | few | TRBD2 | CASSLRVLAGADTQYF | TGCGCCAGCAGCTTGAGAGTCCTAGCGGGGGCAGATACGCAGTATTTT
TRBJ2-5 | TRBV6-5 | few | TRBD1 | CASSSDRGLGTQYF | TGTGCCAGCAGTTCGGACAGGGGGCTTGGGACCCAGTACTTC
TRBJ2-7 | TRBV7-2 | many | TRBD1 | CASSFGTGPYEQYF | TGTGCCAGCAGCTTCGGGACAGGGCCCTACGAGCAGTACTTC
TRBJ2-3 | TRBV15 | - | - | CATSRSTSRTDTQYF | TGTGCCACCAGCAGAAGTACTAGTCGCACAGATACGCAGTATTTT
TRBJ2-5 | TRBV5-4 | - | - | CASSVYLEAQETQYF | TGTGCCAGCAGCGTCTATCTGGAGGCCCAAGAGACCCAGTACTTC
TRBJ1-5 | TRBV20-1 | many | - | CSARDGLLHQPQHF | TGCAGTGCTAGAGATGGACTGCTTCATCAGCCCCAGCATTTT
TRBJ1-2 | TRBV7-2 | - | - | CASSLVVQGNYGYTF | TGTGCCAGCAGCTTAGTGGTCCAGGGAAACTATGGCTACACCTTC
TRBJ1-4 | TRBV5-1 | - | - | CASSLGSTNEKLFF | TGCGCCAGCAGCTTGGGGTCGACTAATGAAAAACTGTTTTTT
TRBJ1-4 | TRBV18 | few | - | CASSPLAEIFNEKLFF | TGTGCCAGCTCACCACTGGCAGAAATATTTAATGAAAAACTGTTTTTT
TRBJ2-2 | TRBV10-3 | - | TRBD2 | CAITGTSGSGELFF | TGTGCCATCACCGGCACTAGCGGGAGCGGGGAGCTGTTTTTT
TRBJ1-1 | TRBV6-5 | - | TRBD1 | CASIQTGGTEAFF | TGTGCCAGCATTCAGACAGGGGGGACTGAAGCTTTCTTT
TRBJ2-5 | TRBV19 | - | TRBD1 | CASSPGAMDRAGMF | TGTGCCAGTAGCCCTGGGGCCATGGACAGGGCGGGTATGTTC
TRBJ2-3 | TRBV6-5 | - | TRBD1 | CASSYADRGQSDTQYF | TGTGCCAGCAGTTACGCTGACAGGGGGCAATCAGATACGCAGTATTTT
TRBJ2-3 | TRBV30 | many | - | CAWSVGPWATDTQYF | TGTGCCTGGAGTGTAGGCCCGTGGGCCACAGATACGCAGTATTTT
TRBJ2-3 | TRBV29-1 | few | - | CSVVVDGDTQYF | TGCAGCGTTGTGGTAGATGGGGATACGCAGTATTTT
TRBJ1-4 | TRBV2 | - | TRBD1 | CASRTLTGGSNEKLFF | TGTGCCAGCAGGACACTTACAGGGGGCTCGAATGAAAAACTGTTTTTT
TRBJ2-7 | TRBV2 | - | - | CASGSGTDYEQYF | TGTGCCAGCGGCTCCGGGACTGATTACGAGCAGTACTTC
TRBJ1-5 | TRBV6-1 | many | - | CASSFQENQPQHF | TGTGCCAGCAGCTTTCAGGAAAATCAGCCCCAGCATTTT
TRBJ2-3 | TRBV6-5 | - | - | CASSYDGQGAGPDSYTQYF | TGTGCCAGCAGTTACGACGGTCAAGGGGCGGGACCTGACTCTTATACGCAGTATTTT
TRBJ1-4 | TRBV14 | - | - | CASSQDLFPTNEKLFF | TGTGCCAGCAGCCAAGATTTATTCCCAACTAATGAAAAACTGTTTTTT
TRBJ2-2 | TRBV29-1 | many | - | CSVPRWENTGELFF | TGCAGCGTCCCTAGATGGGAAAACACCGGGGAGCTGTTTTTT
TRBJ1-4 | TRBV7-6 | - | - | CASSLAQPLLGSNEKLFF | TGTGCCAGCAGCTTAGCGCAACCCTTGCTTGGTTCCAATGAAAAACTGTTTTTT
TRBJ2-1 | TRBV28 | few | - | CASSLLAPREQFF | TGTGCCAGCAGTTTATTAGCGCCGCGTGAGCAGTTCTTC
TRBJ2-7 | TRBV20-1 | many | TRBD1 | CSAIRPGQGNYF | TGCAGTGCTATTAGACCGGGACAGGGGAACTACTTC
TRBJ2-2 | TRBV7-3 | few | - | CASGQERTGELFF | TGTGCCAGCGGCCAGGAACGGACCGGGGAGCTGTTTTTT
TRBJ2-3 | TRBV15 | - | TRBD2 | CATSKGTSGLDTQYF | TGTGCCACCAGCAAAGGGACTAGCGGTTTAGATACGCAGTATTTT
TRBJ2-2 | TRBV27 | few | - | CASSHDTGELFF | TGTGCCAGCAGTCATGATACCGGGGAGCTGTTTTTT
TRBJ1-4 | TRBV7-9 | few | - | CASSLGQEYEKLFF | TGTGCCAGCAGCCTAGGACAAGAGTATGAAAAACTGTTTTTT
TRBJ2-7 | TRBV20-1 | few | TRBD2 | CSASPTSGSSSYEQYF | TGCAGTGCTAGCCCGACTAGCGGGAGTTCATCCTACGAGCAGTACTTC
TRBJ2-7 | TRBV4-2 | many | TRBD2 | CASSQDLVGGEYEQYF | TGTGCCAGCAGCCAAGATCTAGTGGGAGGGGAGTACGAGCAGTACTTC